A single sample gave rise to the 3 T cell receptor beta chains below, sequenced in a study of blood T cell repertoires in COVID-19. Method: immunoSEQ multiplex PCR; TCRdb's copy keeps in-frame clones and lacks some. The table lists about 530,000 clones, about 88% of them singletons, with less than 9.5% in the top ten. The sample comprised peripheral blood. The receptors here all came from a woman aged 45 to 65 with COVID-19, enrolled during active disease.

The rearrangement links TRBV27 to TRBJ2-7, with 9 nucleotides matching TRBD1. This CDR3 is built from 13 residues. The germline V gene has CDR1 MNHEY and CDR2 SMNVEV (reference sequence). V was clipped by 11 bases and J by 5 bases; unmatched bases: 10. The CDR3 spells CAVRDRVLDEQYF. DNA of the CDR3: TGTGCCGTCCGGGACAGGGTATTGGACGAGCAGTACTTC.

V and J are TRBV6-5 and TRBJ2-3; no firm D call. CDR1 MNHEY and CDR2 SVGAGI come from the germline V gene. The V end lost 8 bases, the J end lost 6 bases, and 9 bases lay between the germline ends. The CDR3 length is 11 residues. CDR3 protein: CASPSGDTQYF. Written as DNA, the CDR3 is TGTGCCAGCCCCTCCGGGGATACGCAGTATTTT.

The chain uses TRBV9 and TRBJ2-7; perhaps TRBD2 as D (6 bases). The germline V gene has CDR1 SGDLS and CDR2 YYNGEE. The CDR3 consists of 16 residues. V was shortened by 0 bases and J by 6 bases, with 19 bases between the two germline ends. In nucleotides, the CDR3 is TGTGCCAGCAGCGTAGCGGGAGACATAGGGCTTTTCGAGCAGTACTTC. Amino acid sequence: CASSVAGDIGLFEQYF.